A selection of T cell receptor beta chains follows, all from one sample in a study of blood T cells in healthy people across ages. TCRdb re-called the 5' RACE reads with MiXCR, one entry per CDR3 protein. Of approximately 780,000 distinct CDR3 sequences in the sample, roughly 25% were seen once. The sample was also linked to a second study, of T cells of mothers and their children.

Sequencing was carried out using blood. These TCRs come from a boy younger than 18 in good health. CDR3s include the opening cysteine and the closing phenylalanine or tryptophan. The D gene is left open where the match is weak. Size values are once, few and many counts, or a class for expanded clones, and some rows have none.

v_gene: TRBV16; d_gene: -; abundance: -; j_gene: TRBJ1-4; CDR3nt: TGTGCCAGCAGCCCACCGGACGGAGGATCTAATGAAAAACTGTTTTTT; CDR3aa: CASSPPDGGSNEKLFF
v_gene: TRBV23-1; d_gene: -; abundance: -; j_gene: TRBJ2-1; CDR3nt: TGCGCCAGCAGTTGTGAGCAGCTCTTC; CDR3aa: CASSCEQLF
v_gene: TRBV27; d_gene: TRBD2; abundance: once; j_gene: TRBJ2-1; CDR3nt: TGTGCCAGCAGTTTATCAGCGGGGGCCGTCAATGAGCAGTTCTTC; CDR3aa: CASSLSAGAVNEQFF
v_gene: TRBV5-1; d_gene: -; abundance: -; j_gene: TRBJ2-7; CDR3nt: TGCGCCAGCAGCGGGGGCTGGCAGGGGCTCTCCTACGAGCAGTACTTC; CDR3aa: CASSGGWQGLSYEQYF
v_gene: TRBV12-3/TRBV12-4; d_gene: TRBD1; abundance: few; j_gene: TRBJ2-2; CDR3nt: TGTGCCAGCAGTTGGGACAGGTACACCGGGGAGCTGTTTTTT; CDR3aa: CASSWDRYTGELFF
v_gene: TRBV12-3/TRBV12-4; d_gene: -; abundance: -; j_gene: TRBJ2-1; CDR3nt: TGTGCCAGCAGCAAGAGGGGGGGGGCTATTTATGAGCAGTTCTTC; CDR3aa: CASSKRGGAIYEQFF
v_gene: TRBV29-1; d_gene: -; abundance: few; j_gene: TRBJ1-2; CDR3nt: TGCAGCGTTGACAGTATGGGCAGGCACCTCTATGGCTACACCTTC; CDR3aa: CSVDSMGRHLYGYTF
v_gene: TRBV14; d_gene: -; abundance: -; j_gene: TRBJ1-2; CDR3nt: TGTGCCAGCAGCCAAGATGGGGGCCACTATGGCTACACCTTC; CDR3aa: CASSQDGGHYGYTF
v_gene: TRBV12-3/TRBV12-4; d_gene: -; abundance: -; j_gene: TRBJ1-2; CDR3nt: TGTGCCAGCAGTTTAGACGACAGTTCCGGGGGCTACACCTTC; CDR3aa: CASSLDDSSGGYTF
v_gene: TRBV9; d_gene: TRBD2; abundance: few; j_gene: TRBJ2-5; CDR3nt: TGTGCCAGCAGCGTACAACCGGGACTAGCGGTGGGGGAGACCCAGTACTTC; CDR3aa: CASSVQPGLAVGETQYF
v_gene: TRBV5-6; d_gene: -; abundance: few; j_gene: TRBJ1-2; CDR3nt: TGTGCCAGCAGCCCCTACAGGCACGTCTACACCTTC; CDR3aa: CASSPYRHVYTF
v_gene: TRBV9; d_gene: -; abundance: few; j_gene: TRBJ2-5; CDR3nt: TGTGCCAGCAGCGACGGCGGAGGGGCAGAGACCCAGTACTTC; CDR3aa: CASSDGGGAETQYF
v_gene: TRBV6-5; d_gene: -; abundance: -; j_gene: TRBJ2-7; CDR3nt: TGTGCCAGCAGTTACTCAAGGGAAGGGATCTACGAGCAGTACTTC; CDR3aa: CASSYSREGIYEQYF
v_gene: TRBV5-1; d_gene: TRBD2; abundance: -; j_gene: TRBJ2-2; CDR3nt: TGCACCAGCAGCTCGACCCGCGGGGGTACGAACACCGGGGAGCTGTTTTTT; CDR3aa: CTSSSTRGGTNTGELFF
v_gene: TRBV12-3/TRBV12-4; d_gene: -; abundance: -; j_gene: TRBJ2-7; CDR3nt: TGTGCCAGCAGTCCATCCGGACTTGGTCTCGAGCAGTACTTC; CDR3aa: CASSPSGLGLEQYF
v_gene: TRBV29-1; d_gene: -; abundance: -; j_gene: TRBJ2-7; CDR3nt: TGCAGCGTTACAGGACAGAACTCCTACGAGCAGTACTTC; CDR3aa: CSVTGQNSYEQYF
v_gene: TRBV6-6; d_gene: -; abundance: many; j_gene: TRBJ2-7; CDR3nt: TGTGCCAGCAGTTACACGGAGGGGGATAACGAGCAGTACTTC; CDR3aa: CASSYTEGDNEQYF
v_gene: TRBV5-1; d_gene: TRBD1; abundance: -; j_gene: TRBJ2-3; CDR3nt: TGCGCCAGCAGCTTTGAGGCTACAGGGGGCGTCGATACGCAGTATTTT; CDR3aa: CASSFEATGGVDTQYF
v_gene: TRBV29-1; d_gene: TRBD2; abundance: few; j_gene: TRBJ2-5; CDR3nt: TGCAGCGTAACTAGCGGGCGGACTGGGACCCAGTACTTC; CDR3aa: CSVTSGRTGTQYF
v_gene: TRBV6-5; d_gene: -; abundance: -; j_gene: TRBJ1-1; CDR3nt: TGTGCCAGCACTCCCGTCAAGTGGGCTTTCTTT; CDR3aa: CASTPVKWAFF
v_gene: TRBV18; d_gene: TRBD1; abundance: few; j_gene: TRBJ2-7; CDR3nt: TGTGCCAGCTCACCACCGGGACAGGGGGTTGACGAGCAGTACTTC; CDR3aa: CASSPPGQGVDEQYF
v_gene: TRBV5-6; d_gene: TRBD2; abundance: -; j_gene: TRBJ2-7; CDR3nt: TGTGCCAGCAGCTTGATGGGACTAGCGACGGTGCAGTACTTC; CDR3aa: CASSLMGLATVQYF
v_gene: TRBV15; d_gene: -; abundance: few; j_gene: TRBJ1-4; CDR3nt: TGTGCCACCAGCGGCTACGAAAAACTGTTTTTT; CDR3aa: CATSGYEKLFF
v_gene: TRBV24-1; d_gene: -; abundance: -; j_gene: TRBJ2-1; CDR3nt: TGTGCCACCAGTGATCCCGTGTCCCCGGCGGGGCAGTTCTTC; CDR3aa: CATSDPVSPAGQFF
v_gene: TRBV20-1; d_gene: TRBD1; abundance: -; j_gene: TRBJ2-5; CDR3nt: TGCAGTGCTAGAGATAGAACAGGGGATCAAGAGACCCAGTACTTC; CDR3aa: CSARDRTGDQETQYF
v_gene: TRBV29-1; d_gene: -; abundance: many; j_gene: TRBJ2-3; CDR3nt: TGCAGCGTTGGGGGTGTTTGGGGGGCCCCGGGAGATACGCAGTATTTT; CDR3aa: CSVGGVWGAPGDTQYF
v_gene: TRBV7-9; d_gene: -; abundance: few; j_gene: TRBJ1-1; CDR3nt: TGTGCCAGCAGCCGCGCAGGGACTAGGGTCGACACTGAAGCTTTCTTT; CDR3aa: CASSRAGTRVDTEAFF
v_gene: TRBV3-1; d_gene: -; abundance: few; j_gene: TRBJ1-6; CDR3nt: TGTGCCAGCAGCCCGGTCGCCAGGGGCGAGTCACCCCTCCACTTT; CDR3aa: CASSPVARGESPLHF
v_gene: TRBV7-2; d_gene: -; abundance: -; j_gene: TRBJ2-2; CDR3nt: TGTGCCAGCAGCGCTATTAGGGGCCGGGACACCGGGGAGCTGTTTTTT; CDR3aa: CASSAIRGRDTGELFF
v_gene: TRBV29-1; d_gene: -; abundance: few; j_gene: TRBJ1-2; CDR3nt: TGCAGCGCAGCTACTGAAGGGACAAACTATGGCTACACCTTC; CDR3aa: CSAATEGTNYGYTF
v_gene: TRBV29-1; d_gene: TRBD1; abundance: few; j_gene: TRBJ2-5; CDR3nt: TGCAGCGTCGGGACAGAGCAAGAGACCCAGTACTTC; CDR3aa: CSVGTEQETQYF
v_gene: TRBV3-1; d_gene: -; abundance: few; j_gene: TRBJ2-1; CDR3nt: TGTGCCAGCAGCCGGGGAGTTCCCAATGAGCAGTTCTTC; CDR3aa: CASSRGVPNEQFF
v_gene: TRBV20-1; d_gene: -; abundance: once; j_gene: TRBJ1-1; CDR3nt: TGCAGTGCTAGTGTGGCAGGGGAGGACACTGAAGCTTTCTTT; CDR3aa: CSASVAGEDTEAFF